Here is one T cell receptor beta chain with its context. What it binds is not known. The V and J ends lost 1 base and 0 bases respectively, with 13 bases between them. The CDR3 contains 17 residues. Germline V gene data show CDR1 as SGHTA and CDR2 as FQGNSA. Each CDR3 protein is one row after TCRdb ran MiXCR on the 5' RACE reads. Here the sample spans 1.5 million to 2 million distinct CDR3 sequences, about 31% being singletons. The data were obtained in a study of identical twins. Study observations and caveats: Out-of-frame alpha sequences shared between twins exhibited an excess of low generation probability. Excess sharing by twins proved weaker in beta out-of-frame sequences.

Sequenced material: cord blood. This sequence was found in a newborn girl in good health. The chain couples TRBV7-2 to TRBJ2-1, with TRBD2 as a possible D gene (6 bases). CDR3 protein: CASSLGVAASSYNEQFF. CDR3 bases: TGTGCCAGCAGCTTAGGAGTAGCGGCAAGCTCCTACAATGAGCAGTTCTTC.